This passage covers 27 T cell receptor beta chains from one sample sequenced in a study of blood T cell repertoires in COVID-19. Clones were read by immunoSEQ multiplex PCR, and TCRdb kept only the in-frame ones, dropping some. The sample yields roughly 30,000 clones, 85% to 95% seen once. What was sequenced was peripheral blood. These receptors were taken from a woman aged 70-85 years with COVID-19, enrolled during active disease.

For the CDR3, the DNA is TGTGCCAGCAGCTTGGACATCGGGACTAACAATGAGCAGTTCTTC. This encodes CASSLDIGTNNEQFF. The rearrangement joins TRBV7-3 to TRBJ2-1; 7 bases are shared with TRBD2. Unmatched junction bases numbered 7, after V lost 3 bases and J lost 5 bases. This CDR3 has 15 residues. CDR1 is SGHTA and CDR2 is FQGTGA in the germline V gene.

This clone was seen only once. This rearrangement joins TRBV24-1 to TRBJ1-5; a possible D gene is TRBD1 (6 bases). In germline, CDR1 is KGHDR, CDR2 SFDVKD. V lost 3 bases, J lost 0 bases, and 17 bases lay in between. The CDR3 contains 18 residues. This chain's CDR3 is CATSDPRQDSYSNQPQHF. The CDR3 DNA sequence: TGTGCCACCAGTGATCCAAGGCAGGACAGCTATAGCAATCAGCCCCAGCATTTT.

J is TRBJ1-1 and V is TRBV12-3 or TRBV12-4; TRBD1 matches at 10 bases. The CDR3 sequence is 13 residues long. V lost 5 bases, J lost 7 bases, and 4 bases stayed unmatched. The CDR3 sequence is CASSPGTGVEAFF. The CDR3 bases are TGTGCCAGCAGTCCGGGGACAGGGGTTGAAGCTTTCTTT.

V is TRBV3-1 (or the pseudogene TRBV3-2) and J is TRBJ2-5; D call uncertain. V was shortened by 6 bases and J by 7 bases, with 12 bases between the two germline ends. Germline-derived CDR1 and CDR2 are LGHDT and YNNKEL (reference sequence). CDR3 length: 12 residues. In DNA, the CDR3 is TGTGCCAGCAGACTCACAGAAGGGACCCAGTACTTC. It is translated as CASRLTEGTQYF.

The rearrangement joins TRBV10-1 to TRBJ1-6; D unclear. Between the trimmed V and J ends, which lost 0 bases and 10 bases, there was a span of 10 bases. Germline CDR1 reads WNHNN; CDR2 reads SYGVQD (reference sequence). The CDR3 totals 14 residues. The CDR3 DNA follows: TGCGCCAGCAGTGAGTCGGGCGACCGCTCACCCCTCCACTTT. It translates to CASSESGDRSPLHF.

The chain joins TRBV28 to TRBJ2-7; D uncertain. The V gene lost 6 bases and the J gene lost 3 bases, with 9 bases spanning the gap. Germline V CDR1 and CDR2: MDHEN, SYDVKM. The CDR3 has 12 amino acids. DNA of the CDR3: TGTGCCAGCAGAGGAGCTGGCTACGAGCAGTACTTC. Its protein is CASRGAGYEQYF.

This rearrangement joins TRBV4-1 to TRBJ2-1, with 10 positions matching TRBD1. CDR1 and CDR2 (germline): MGHRA, YSYEKL. The CDR3 runs to 16 residues. V was pared by 4 bases and J by 3 bases, with 6 bases of the junction left unmatched. The CDR3 loop reads CASSPLRTGGYNEQFF. The CDR3 nucleotides read TGCGCCAGCAGCCCCCTCCGGACAGGGGGCTACAATGAGCAGTTCTTC.

The genes are TRBV25-1 and TRBJ1-1; 8 bases are a match to TRBD1. The germline gives CDR1 MGHDK, CDR2 SYGVNS. This CDR3 has 13 residues. V lost 4 bases and J lost 4; bases outside the gene matches: 2. The CDR3 DNA sequence: TGTGCCAGCAGTGTAACAGGGGGCACTGAAGCTTTCTTT. The encoded protein is CASSVTGGTEAFF.

The chain carries TRBV4-3 and TRBJ2-5; a possible D gene is TRBD1 (5 bases). CDR1 and CDR2 from the germline V gene are LGHNA and YSLEER. V was clipped by 0 bases and J by 5 bases, with 16 bases between them. The CDR3 extends over 16 amino acids. The CDR3 bases are TGCGCCAGCAGCCAAGATCACCAGGGTTATACGGAGACCCAGTACTTC. This gives the protein CASSQDHQGYTETQYF.

The rearrangement uses TRBV5-1 and TRBJ2-5, with D maybe TRBD1 (5 bases). The CDR3 totals 14 residues. The V end lost 4 bases, the J end lost 1 base, and 11 bases lay between the germline ends. Looked up from germline, CDR1 is SGHRS and CDR2 is YFSETQ. The CDR3 spells CASSPTGTQETQYF. CDR3 sequence (DNA): TGCGCCAGCAGCCCCACAGGTACCCAAGAGACCCAGTACTTC.

The chain is built from TRBV20-1 and TRBJ2-7; tentatively, D is TRBD1 (6 bases). Germline CDR1 reads DFQATT; CDR2 reads SNEGSKA (reference sequence). V was clipped by 7 bases and J by 7 bases, with 14 bases between them. The CDR3 contains 11 residues. Here the CDR3 reads CSVVSGEEQYF. In DNA form, the CDR3 reads TGCAGTGTTGTGTCAGGGGAGGAGCAGTACTTC.

The chain is built from TRBV6-5 and TRBJ1-5; weak D call: TRBD1 (5 bases). The CDR3 contains 15 residues. CDR1 and CDR2 (germline): MNHEY, SVGAGI. The V gene lost 6 bases and the J gene lost 3 bases, with 15 bases spanning the gap. The CDR3 spells CASRAGNSDNQPQHF. CDR3 DNA: TGTGCCAGCAGGGCAGGGAACTCCGACAATCAGCCCCAGCATTTT.

This clone has just a few counts. The chain links TRBV7-9 to TRBJ1-6, with TRBD1 matching over 7 bases. CDR1 and CDR2 (germline): SEHNR, FQNEAQ (reference sequence). The CDR3 is made up of 14 amino acids. Germline trimming cut 5 bases from V and 9 bases from J; bases unmatched to any gene: 7. CDR3 region: CASSKQGSGSPLHF. CDR3 sequence (DNA): TGTGCCAGCAGCAAACAGGGGTCGGGTTCACCCCTCCACTTT.

In the case of this clone: A read error may account for a junction end that differs from germline. This chain links TRBV6-5 with TRBJ1-3, with 8 nucleotides matching TRBD1. The germline V gene has CDR1 MNHEY and CDR2 SVGAGI. The CDR3 has 15 amino acids. The CDR3 spells CATSWDRTSGNTIYF. The CDR3 region has the DNA TGCGCAACTTCCTGGGACAGGACCTCTGGAAACACCATATATTTT.

This chain connects TRBV6-6 to TRBJ1-6; TRBD1 aligns across 7 bases. The CDR3 contains 16 residues. Germline assignment: CDR1 MNHNY and CDR2 SVGAGI (reference sequence). V was clipped by 7 bases and J by 5 bases; unmatched bases: 11. CDR3 loop: CASNPGTGQHNSPLHF. CDR3 coding DNA: TGTGCCAGCAACCCCGGCACGGGACAGCATAATTCACCCCTCCACTTT.

The genes are TRBV3-1 (or the pseudogene TRBV3-2) and TRBJ2-2; the D is unclear. Germline V gene data show CDR1 as LGHDT and CDR2 as YNNKEL (reference sequence). Trimming stripped 0 bases from V and 1 base from J, with 6 bases between. The CDR3 totals 15 residues. The CDR3 spells CASSQDGRNTGELFF. CDR3 nucleotides: TGTGCCAGCAGCCAAGATGGGCGGAACACCGGGGAGCTGTTTTTT.

V usage is TRBV7-2 and J usage is TRBJ2-3; 7 bases map to TRBD1. CDR1 is SGHTA, CDR2 FQGNSA, per germline. V was pared by 4 bases and J by 5 bases, with 15 bases of the junction left unmatched. The CDR3 totals 17 residues. The CDR3 sequence is CASSSTGVLLVGDTQYF. DNA for the CDR3: TGTGCCAGCAGCTCTACAGGGGTCTTGCTCGTAGGAGATACGCAGTATTTT.

This sequence joins TRBV7-6 and TRBJ2-1; D may be TRBD1 (5 bases). CDR3 length equals 17 residues. V was shortened by 4 bases and J by 0 bases, with 16 bases between the two germline ends. Germline values: CDR1 SGHVS, CDR2 FNYEAQ. The CDR3 sequence is CASSSTQVRSSYNEQFF. The CDR3 nucleotides read TGTGCCAGCAGCTCGACACAGGTGAGAAGCTCCTACAATGAGCAGTTCTTC.

This clone was detected once. V gene TRBV7-2 combines with J gene TRBJ1-2, with D possibly being TRBD1 (6 bases). The V end lost 3 bases, the J end lost 0 bases, and 8 bases lay between the germline ends. The CDR3 covers 14 residues. Germline V gene sequence: CDR1 SGHTA, CDR2 FQGNSA. The CDR3 region has the DNA TGTGCCAGCAGCTTGGACAGTACTAACTATGGCTACACCTTC. This codes for CASSLDSTNYGYTF.

The chain couples TRBV7-2 to TRBJ2-2; no clear D. The CDR3 covers 13 residues. V lost 1 base, J lost 7 bases, and 7 bases lay in between. Germline V gene data show CDR1 as SGHTA and CDR2 as FQGNSA. CDR3 loop: CASSLGQVGELFF. The CDR3 region has the DNA TGTGCCAGCAGCTTAGGTCAGGTCGGGGAGCTGTTTTTT.

The chain links TRBV6-5 to TRBJ2-1; D possibly corresponds to TRBD2 (6 bases). This CDR3 contains 14 residues. Trimming stripped 6 bases from V and 5 bases from J, with 14 bases between. Germline V gene sequence: CDR1 MNHEY, CDR2 SVGAGI. CDR3 sequence reads: CASRRRESNNEQFF. The CDR3 coding sequence is TGTGCCAGCAGACGGAGGGAGTCAAACAATGAGCAGTTCTTC.

The CDR3 is CAWSVEAPTQYF. CDR3 DNA sequence: TGTGCCTGGAGTGTAGAGGCACCCACGCAGTATTTT. The chain has TRBV30 and TRBJ2-3, with D unclear. This CDR3 contains 12 residues. Trimming took 0 bases from V and 9 from J, leaving 10 bases between them. Germline lookup yields CDR1 GTSNPN and CDR2 SVGIG (reference sequence).

This sequence joins TRBV7-9 and TRBJ2-1; possible D gene TRBD2, 6 bases. Germline values: CDR1 SEHNR, CDR2 FQNEAQ (reference sequence). Trimming removed 5 bases at V and 4 bases at J, with 18 bases between. There are 16 residues in the CDR3. Here the CDR3 reads CASSDRDLSFYNEQFF. In nucleotides, the CDR3 is TGTGCCAGCAGCGACCGGGACTTGTCCTTTTACAATGAGCAGTTCTTC.

The chain employs TRBV5-1 and TRBJ2-5, with D possibly matching TRBD1 (6 bases). This CDR3 has 14 amino acids. Trimming removed 4 bases at V and 5 bases at J, with 15 bases between. Germline assignment: CDR1 SGHRS and CDR2 YFSETQ. CDR3 amino acids: CASSGTTQGETQYF. CDR3 DNA sequence: TGCGCCAGCAGCGGGACAACGCAGGGTGAGACCCAGTACTTC.

The chain recombines TRBV21-1 with TRBJ1-4. TRBV21-1 is recorded as a pseudogene. The CDR3 totals 15 residues. The CDR3 reads CASSREVTRSEKLFF. CDR3 nucleotides: TGTGCCAGCAGCAGGGAGGTAACGAGAAGTGAAAAACTGTTTTTT.

This clone was observed a few times. The chain carries TRBV7-2 and TRBJ1-2, with 8 bases lining up with TRBD1. Trimming took 3 bases from V and 6 from J; bases not matched to a gene: 9. This CDR3 has 15 amino acids. Germline V gene sequence: CDR1 SGHTA, CDR2 FQGNSA. Written as DNA, the CDR3 is TGTGCCAGCAGCTTGATCCCCGGGACAGGTCATGGCTACACCTTC. Protein sequence: CASSLIPGTGHGYTF.

This chain connects TRBV18 to TRBJ1-1; tentatively, D is TRBD1 (6 bases). Germline V CDR1 and CDR2: KGHSH, LQKENI. V lost 3 bases and J 8 bases, leaving 13 bases between the germline ends. The CDR3 is 13 amino acids. The CDR3 sequence: CASSPNRELEAFF. In DNA, the CDR3 is TGTGCCAGCTCACCTAACAGGGAGTTGGAAGCTTTCTTT.